This paragraph reports one T cell receptor (beta chain). Its antigen target is currently unknown. Nothing much larger sits one base from this clone, and base qualities are not available. The CDR3 regions of human TCRbeta chains were subjected to immunosequencing. The study's processing was this. Repertoire TCRs were matched against a reference library of SARS-CoV-2-specific TCRs generated with the MIRA antigen-specificity platform. Breadth meant the fraction of unique TCRs that were SARS-CoV-2-associated, whereas depth meant the fraction of total T cells that were SARS-CoV-2-associated. Using the MIRA data, each spike-specific TCR was assigned both to the spike region to which the TCR was reactive and to a CD4 or CD8 class. Log10-transformed breadth and depth values were compared by one-way ANOVA with Sidak's multiple comparisons tests. TCRdb provides this immuneACCESS table in a form limited to in-frame rearrangements. Some clones are lacking; in checked studies, under half of them reflect an unresolved V gene, and why the rest are absent is not known. The V and J calls and the clone size are those of that table, but D and trimming were determined from the DNA. The table for this sample lists more than 100,000 clones; around 87% of them were counted only once. Approximately 1.6% of the sample comes from the top ten.

This entry comes from a study of T cell responses to AZD1222 COVID-19 vaccine (dated by TCRdb to 2020 to 2022). Looking at the study overall: AZD1222 recipients given second doses at about 4 weeks or at about 12 weeks were pooled, since spike-specific TCR depth and breadth were not found to differ between the two schedules. Trial participants were enrolled by age into subgroups of 18-55, 56-69 and 70-plus years, and roughly 160, 29 and 62 TCR-sequenced participants, respectively, were included in these subgroups. TCR sequencing was performed for roughly 250 trial participants, of whom some 200 were given two doses of AZD1222 and around 26 were given two doses of MenACWY control vaccine.

The investigation overall reported the following: No day 14 peak-response samples were available, so repertoires were characterized only after the peak T cell response. Reportedly, close to half of the unique spike-specific TCRs recognized epitopes lying outside the regions that are mutated in the B.1.351 and B.1.1.7 variants. Participants were mostly white British and included more females than males, and it was suggested by the authors that clonal diversity may have been underestimated. The 56-69-year group was small, and its depth increase did not reach significance, likely because of low power. CD4 TCRs associated with the vaccine covered the entire spike protein, and the dominant responses were in regions 160-218 and 743-854. Conclusions about previously exposed vaccinees were limited because only a handful of AZD1222 recipients were SARS-CoV-2 seropositive at baseline. After two AZD1222 doses, both the breadth and the depth of spike-specific TCRs were significantly higher than at day 0 and than in MenACWY recipients.

This specimen's time point label, per the study, means: baseline before first vaccination. Samples from vaccinated people were obtained from the UK trials COV001 and COV002, which included a single-blind randomized controlled phase 2/3 trial of AZD1222 (ChAdOx1 nCoV-19) in healthy adults. For TCRbeta chain sequencing, PBMC samples from trial participants were taken at day 0 and at day 28 after the second dose. The germline V and J ends show losses of 5 bases and 5 bases respectively, and no gene match explains 4 bases of the junction. CDR1 MNHEY and CDR2 SVGAGI are derived from the germline V gene. Including cysteine and phenylalanine, the CDR3 has 13 amino acids. Left in the record is the CDR3 DNA by itself, 39 bases read in frame from the first base.

The rearranged segments are TRBV6-5 and TRBJ1-2; TRBD1 lines up with 8 middle nucleotides. The specimen was peripheral blood, collected on day 0 of AZD1222 vaccination. The receptor's source is an adult in good health. Here the CDR3 is given as CASSNTGGYGYTF. Here is the DNA: TGTGCCAGCAGTAATACAGGGGGTTATGGCTACACCTTC.